These T cell receptor beta chains were read from a single sample in a study of cytomegalovirus exposure and HLA in healthy donors. TCRdb keeps only in-frame clones here, not all; method: immunoSEQ multiplex PCR. The sample lists 150,000 to 200,000 clones, about 76% seen once, with about 1.6% in the top ten. The source material was PBMCs. These receptors originate from a woman aged 45 to 65 in good health and CMV-seronegative. CDR3s include the opening cysteine and the closing phenylalanine or tryptophan. The D gene is left open where the match is weak. Size values are once, few and many counts, or a class for expanded clones, and some rows have none.

v_call: TRBV19; clone_size: -; j_call: TRBJ2-5; d_call: -; cdr3_aa: CASSIVGLALQETQYF; cdr3_nt: TGTGCCAGTAGTATAGTAGGGCTAGCGTTACAAGAGACCCAGTACTTC
v_call: TRBV7-9; clone_size: -; j_call: TRBJ1-2; d_call: -; cdr3_aa: CASSLGTGIEYGYTF; cdr3_nt: TGTGCCAGCAGCTTAGGAACAGGGATTGAATATGGCTACACCTTC
v_call: TRBV7-2; clone_size: -; j_call: TRBJ1-3; d_call: -; cdr3_aa: CASSSSRVGNTIYF; cdr3_nt: TGTGCCAGCAGCTCAAGCAGGGTGGGAAACACCATATATTTT
v_call: TRBV28; clone_size: -; j_call: TRBJ2-1; d_call: TRBD2; cdr3_aa: CASSPALASGSPRGEQFF; cdr3_nt: TGTGCCAGCAGTCCGGCCCTGGCTAGCGGGAGTCCGAGGGGTGAGCAGTTCTTC
v_call: TRBV7-2; clone_size: -; j_call: TRBJ2-3; d_call: -; cdr3_aa: CASSFGGSTDTQYF; cdr3_nt: TGTGCCAGCAGCTTCGGGGGTAGCACAGATACGCAGTATTTT
v_call: TRBV5-6; clone_size: -; j_call: TRBJ1-1; d_call: -; cdr3_aa: CASNPQGRNTEAFF; cdr3_nt: TGTGCCAGCAACCCACAGGGTCGGAACACTGAAGCTTTCTTT
v_call: TRBV13; clone_size: -; j_call: TRBJ2-5; d_call: -; cdr3_aa: CASSLFRGKPMETQYF; cdr3_nt: TGTGCCAGCAGCTTATTTCGGGGGAAGCCAATGGAGACCCAGTACTTC
v_call: TRBV5-1; clone_size: few; j_call: TRBJ2-7; d_call: TRBD2; cdr3_aa: CASSSTSGVSYEQYF; cdr3_nt: TGCGCCAGCAGCTCGACTAGCGGGGTATCCTACGAGCAGTACTTC
v_call: TRBV7-8; clone_size: few; j_call: TRBJ2-1; d_call: TRBD1; cdr3_aa: CASSHRDRSYNEQFF; cdr3_nt: TGTGCCAGCAGCCACCGGGACAGAAGCTACAATGAGCAGTTCTTC
v_call: TRBV7-9; clone_size: -; j_call: TRBJ2-1; d_call: -; cdr3_aa: CASSSRLSLVEQFF; cdr3_nt: TGTGCCAGCAGCTCCCGACTGAGCCTCGTTGAGCAGTTCTTC
v_call: TRBV18; clone_size: -; j_call: TRBJ2-7; d_call: -; cdr3_aa: CASSLQGQGVTEQYF; cdr3_nt: TGTGCCAGCTCACTGCAGGGCCAGGGCGTCACGGAGCAGTACTTC
v_call: TRBV6-6; clone_size: -; j_call: TRBJ2-7; d_call: TRBD1; cdr3_aa: CASSQGQPLREQYF; cdr3_nt: TGTGCCAGCAGCCAGGGACAGCCCCTTCGGGAGCAGTACTTC
v_call: TRBV4-1; clone_size: -; j_call: TRBJ1-4; d_call: TRBD1; cdr3_aa: CASSQRQGSPNEKLFF; cdr3_nt: TGCGCCAGCAGCCAGAGACAGGGTTCTCCCAATGAAAAACTGTTTTTT
v_call: TRBV7-2; clone_size: -; j_call: TRBJ2-1; d_call: TRBD1; cdr3_aa: CASSSATGGASNEQFF; cdr3_nt: TGTGCCAGCAGCTCCGCGACAGGGGGCGCATCTAATGAGCAGTTCTTC
v_call: TRBV6-1; clone_size: -; j_call: TRBJ1-1; d_call: -; cdr3_aa: CATRQNGWTEAFF; cdr3_nt: TGTGCCACTAGACAGAATGGCTGGACTGAAGCTTTCTTT
v_call: TRBV14; clone_size: -; j_call: TRBJ1-1; d_call: -; cdr3_aa: CASSPLGQNTEAFF; cdr3_nt: TGTGCCAGCAGCCCGTTGGGACAGAACACTGAAGCTTTCTTT
v_call: TRBV7-7; clone_size: -; j_call: TRBJ2-5; d_call: -; cdr3_aa: CASSPLQETQYF; cdr3_nt: TGTGCTAGCAGCCCTTTGCAAGAGACCCAGTACTTC
v_call: TRBV5-6; clone_size: -; j_call: TRBJ1-2; d_call: -; cdr3_aa: CASTRRGAYYGYTF; cdr3_nt: TGTGCCAGCACCCGGCGGGGGGCTTATTATGGCTACACCTTC
v_call: TRBV28; clone_size: -; j_call: TRBJ2-6; d_call: -; cdr3_aa: CASSPSTLQGANVLTF; cdr3_nt: TGTGCCAGCAGTCCCTCGACTCTGCAGGGGGCCAACGTCCTGACTTTC
v_call: TRBV7-9; clone_size: -; j_call: TRBJ1-2; d_call: TRBD1; cdr3_aa: CASSKSGGGGYGYTF; cdr3_nt: TGTGCCAGCAGCAAATCAGGGGGTGGAGGCTATGGCTACACCTTC
v_call: TRBV28; clone_size: -; j_call: TRBJ1-5; d_call: -; cdr3_aa: CATFLDQGKGNQPQHF; cdr3_nt: TGTGCCACCTTCCTTGATCAGGGGAAGGGCAATCAGCCCCAGCATTTT
v_call: TRBV13; clone_size: medium-sized; j_call: TRBJ1-1; d_call: TRBD1; cdr3_aa: CASSLRGAGQGRNTEAFF; cdr3_nt: TGTGCCAGCAGCTTACGTGGTGCGGGACAGGGTAGGAACACTGAAGCTTTCTTT
v_call: TRBV5-6; clone_size: -; j_call: TRBJ2-7; d_call: -; cdr3_aa: CASSSRGSYEQYF; cdr3_nt: TGTGCCAGCAGCTCCAGGGGTTCCTACGAGCAGTACTTC
v_call: TRBV6-5; clone_size: -; j_call: TRBJ1-2; d_call: -; cdr3_aa: CASSYAGFYGYTF; cdr3_nt: TGTGCCAGCAGTTACGCAGGGTTCTATGGCTACACCTTC
v_call: TRBV7-9; clone_size: once; j_call: TRBJ2-5; d_call: -; cdr3_aa: CASSPPAEPGETQYF; cdr3_nt: TGTGCCAGCAGCCCCCCCGCGGAGCCGGGGGAGACCCAGTACTTC
v_call: TRBV27; clone_size: -; j_call: TRBJ2-1; d_call: TRBD2; cdr3_aa: CASSSRLAGGSNEQFF; cdr3_nt: TGTGCCAGCAGTTCCCGACTAGCGGGAGGATCCAATGAGCAGTTCTTC
v_call: TRBV19; clone_size: -; j_call: TRBJ1-1; d_call: TRBD1; cdr3_aa: CASSTDRGITEAFF; cdr3_nt: TGTGCCAGTAGTACCGACAGGGGTATCACTGAAGCTTTCTTT
v_call: TRBV7-2; clone_size: -; j_call: TRBJ2-4; d_call: TRBD2; cdr3_aa: CASSLTKLAGLAKNIQYF; cdr3_nt: TGTGCCAGCAGCTTAACGAAACTAGCGGGACTAGCCAAAAACATTCAGTACTTC